This T cell receptor (beta chain) was recovered during a study of CD8+ T cells in alopecia areata. The wider study: Treated patients swallowed 5 to 10 mg of oral tofacitinib twice daily. Study-level results: Many expanded lesional clones remained in scalp and blood on tofacitinib.

Documented treatment: oral pan-JAK inhibitor, 5-10 mg twice daily. A remark on this clone: Its specificity is not known.

As the sequencing template, cDNA was produced by extracting RNA and reverse transcribing it. Profiled with immunoSEQ multiplex PCR; TCRdb holds only in-frame clones, not every one. The sample has hundreds of thousands of clones, roughly 60% seen once. The germline V gene encodes CDR1 GTSNPN and CDR2 SVGIG (reference sequence). The ends were cut back, 8 bases at V and 14 bases at J, with 13 bases in the middle. This CDR3 has 10 amino acids. The sample was CD4+ T cells sorted from blood, taken at week 24, from a patient treated with tofacitinib. The sequence was collected from a human donor with alopecia areata. This chain connects TRBV30 to TRBJ1-6; D not certain. In DNA form, the CDR3 reads TGTGCCGCCGGACGGCTAACCCTCCACTTT. Residues: CAAGRLTLHF.